This is a list of T cell receptor beta chains from one sample in a study of blood T cell repertoires in COVID-19. The protocol was immunoSEQ multiplex PCR, while the TCRdb copy is restricted to in-frame clones and leaves out a portion. This sample has about 33,000 clones, with around 90% found just once. Sequenced input: peripheral blood. These receptors were obtained from a man aged 55 to 70 with acute or convalescent COVID-19. The CDR3 runs from the conserved cysteine through the conserved F or W. A D gene is named only where the DNA matches it firmly. Rows give clone size only sometimes, using once, few, many, or a class for an expanded clone.

clone_size: NA
j_call: TRBJ1-3
v_call: TRBV12-5
d_call: NA
cdr3_aa: CASGLDHSTGYENTIYF
cdr3_nt: TGTGCTAGTGGTTTGGATCACTCAACAGGGTACGAAAACACCATATATTTT

clone_size: NA
j_call: TRBJ2-1
v_call: TRBV29-1
d_call: TRBD2
cdr3_aa: CSVQRGSYNEQFF
cdr3_nt: TGCAGCGTTCAGCGGGGTTCCTACAATGAGCAGTTCTTC

clone_size: NA
j_call: TRBJ1-4
v_call: TRBV6-5
d_call: NA
cdr3_aa: CASRKTGSEKLFF
cdr3_nt: TGTGCCAGCAGGAAAACAGGGTCTGAAAAACTGTTTTTT

clone_size: NA
j_call: TRBJ1-6
v_call: TRBV5-6
d_call: TRBD1
cdr3_aa: CASTIDRGSYNSPLHF
cdr3_nt: TGTGCCAGCACCATCGACAGGGGGTCCTATAATTCACCCCTCCACTTT

clone_size: NA
j_call: TRBJ1-5
v_call: TRBV10-2
d_call: NA
cdr3_aa: CASSPGSNQPQHF
cdr3_nt: TGCGCCAGCAGCCCGGGTAGCAATCAGCCCCAGCATTTT

clone_size: NA
j_call: TRBJ1-1
v_call: TRBV6-5
d_call: NA
cdr3_aa: CASSYSTPSEAFF
cdr3_nt: TGTGCCAGCAGTTACTCGACTCCCTCTGAAGCTTTCTTT

clone_size: NA
j_call: TRBJ2-4
v_call: TRBV6-5
d_call: TRBD1
cdr3_aa: CASSYPGTGREYF
cdr3_nt: TGTGCCAGCAGTTACCCCGGGACAGGGAGGGAGTACTTC

clone_size: NA
j_call: TRBJ1-2
v_call: TRBV2
d_call: TRBD1
cdr3_aa: CACRPDRPLYGYTF
cdr3_nt: TGTGCCTGCCGACCGGACAGGCCCCTCTATGGCTACACCTTC

clone_size: NA
j_call: TRBJ1-1
v_call: TRBV18
d_call: TRBD1
cdr3_aa: CASSLPRTGGITEAFF
cdr3_nt: TGTGCCAGCTCCCTTCCCCGGACAGGGGGGATCACTGAAGCTTTCTTT

clone_size: few
j_call: TRBJ2-7
v_call: TRBV29-1
d_call: TRBD1
cdr3_aa: CSVESGTGVPYEQYF
cdr3_nt: TGCAGCGTTGAATCCGGGACAGGGGTACCCTACGAGCAGTACTTC

clone_size: NA
j_call: TRBJ2-3
v_call: TRBV5-4
d_call: TRBD1
cdr3_aa: CASSWQGAPSTDTQYF
cdr3_nt: TGTGCCAGCAGCTGGCAGGGGGCTCCAAGCACAGATACGCAGTATTTT

clone_size: once
j_call: TRBJ1-1
v_call: TRBV15
d_call: NA
cdr3_aa: CATSRDARAEAFF
cdr3_nt: TGTGCCACCAGCAGAGATGCGAGGGCTGAAGCTTTCTTT

clone_size: NA
j_call: TRBJ2-3
v_call: TRBV29-1
d_call: TRBD2
cdr3_aa: CSVPLGLAGITDTQYF
cdr3_nt: TGCAGCGTTCCCCTAGGACTAGCGGGGATCACAGATACGCAGTATTTT

clone_size: NA
j_call: TRBJ2-3
v_call: TRBV7-8
d_call: NA
cdr3_aa: CASSSWTDTDTQYF
cdr3_nt: TGTGCCAGCAGCTCATGGACAGACACAGATACGCAGTATTTT

clone_size: NA
j_call: TRBJ1-4
v_call: TRBV2
d_call: NA
cdr3_aa: CASSSGGQKLFF
cdr3_nt: TGTGCCAGCTCCTCGGGGGGACAAAAACTGTTTTTT

clone_size: NA
j_call: TRBJ1-5
v_call: TRBV30
d_call: TRBD1
cdr3_aa: CAWNRGENQPQHF
cdr3_nt: TGTGCCTGGAACAGGGGGGAAAATCAGCCCCAGCATTTT